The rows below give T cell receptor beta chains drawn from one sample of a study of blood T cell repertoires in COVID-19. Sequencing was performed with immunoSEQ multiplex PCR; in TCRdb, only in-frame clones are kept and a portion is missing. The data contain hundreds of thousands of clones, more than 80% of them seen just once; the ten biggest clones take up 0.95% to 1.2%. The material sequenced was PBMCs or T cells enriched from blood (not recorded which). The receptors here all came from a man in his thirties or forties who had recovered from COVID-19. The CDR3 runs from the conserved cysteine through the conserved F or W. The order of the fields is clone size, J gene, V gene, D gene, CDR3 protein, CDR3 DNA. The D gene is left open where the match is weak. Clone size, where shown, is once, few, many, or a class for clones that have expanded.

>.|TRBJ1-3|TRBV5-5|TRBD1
CASSGGTGSGNTIYF
TGTGCCAGCAGCGGTGGGACAGGATCTGGAAACACCATATATTTT
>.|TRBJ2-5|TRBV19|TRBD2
CASSRLAGDSETQYF
TGTGCCAGTAGTCGACTAGCGGGAGATTCGGAGACCCAGTACTTC
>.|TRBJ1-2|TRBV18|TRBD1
CASSPPDRDLYGYTF
TGTGCCAGCTCACCACCGGACAGGGACCTTTATGGCTACACCTTC
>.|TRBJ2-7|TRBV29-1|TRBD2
CSGGRGSDEQYF
TGCAGCGGCGGGAGAGGGTCTGACGAGCAGTACTTC
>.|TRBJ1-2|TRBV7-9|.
CASSYLTRSYTF
TGTGCCAGCAGCTACCTCACCAGGAGCTACACCTTC
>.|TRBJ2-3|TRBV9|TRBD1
CASSRTPGQGASDTQYF
TGTGCCAGCAGCAGAACTCCGGGACAGGGGGCATCAGATACGCAGTATTTT
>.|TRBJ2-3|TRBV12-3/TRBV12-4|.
CASSLQRDTQYF
TGTGCCAGCAGTTTACAGCGGGATACGCAGTATTTT
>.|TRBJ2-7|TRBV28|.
CASSLGVTRYF
TGTGCCAGCAGTCTAGGGGTTACGAGGTACTTC
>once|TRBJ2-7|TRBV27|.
CASSLQGGEQYF
TGTGCCAGCAGCTTACAGGGAGGCGAGCAGTACTTC
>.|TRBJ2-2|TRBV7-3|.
CASSRPTTGELFF
TGTGCCAGCAGCCGCCCAACAACCGGGGAGCTGTTTTTT
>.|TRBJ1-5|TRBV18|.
CASSSLGSNQPQHF
TGTGCCAGCTCATCATTGGGCAGTAATCAGCCCCAGCATTTT
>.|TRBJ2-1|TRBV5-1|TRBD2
CASSFSMTSGRASYNEQFF
TGCGCCAGCAGCTTTTCGATGACTAGCGGGAGGGCCTCCTACAATGAGCAGTTCTTC
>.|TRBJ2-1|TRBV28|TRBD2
CASTRIGTSSPNEQFF
TGTGCCAGCACCCGTATCGGGACTAGCAGCCCCAATGAGCAGTTCTTC
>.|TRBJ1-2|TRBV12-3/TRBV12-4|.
CASSLAYQGGYTF
TGTGCCAGCAGTTTAGCTTACCAGGGTGGCTACACCTTC
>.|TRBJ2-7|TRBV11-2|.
CASSLGGLETTPRYEQYF
TGTGCCAGCAGCTTAGGTGGCTTAGAGACTACACCACGCTACGAGCAGTACTTC
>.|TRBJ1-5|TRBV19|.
CASSSGRDNQPQHF
TGTGCCAGTAGTTCCGGACGGGATAATCAGCCCCAGCATTTT
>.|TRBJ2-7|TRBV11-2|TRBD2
CASSWSRGLAGVWAYEQYF
TGTGCCAGCAGCTGGAGTCGGGGACTAGCGGGAGTTTGGGCCTACGAGCAGTACTTC
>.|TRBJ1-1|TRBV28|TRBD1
CASSRTGKAFF
TGTGCCAGCAGTAGGACAGGGAAGGCTTTCTTT
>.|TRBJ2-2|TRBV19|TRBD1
CASSIDTGAGELFF
TGTGCCAGTAGTATAGATACAGGGGCCGGGGAGCTGTTTTTT
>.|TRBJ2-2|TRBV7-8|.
CASSSASDPNTGELFF
TGTGCCAGCAGCTCTGCTAGCGATCCTAACACCGGGGAGCTGTTTTTT
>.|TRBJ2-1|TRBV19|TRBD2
CASTKGSGSYNEQFF
TGTGCCAGTACCAAAGGGAGCGGGAGCTACAATGAGCAGTTCTTC
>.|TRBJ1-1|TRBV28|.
CASSTLGGGNTEAFF
TGTGCCAGCAGCACCCTCGGTGGAGGGAACACTGAAGCTTTCTTT
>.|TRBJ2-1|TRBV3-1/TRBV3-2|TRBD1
CASSLNRGNEQFF
TGTGCCAGCAGCCTCAACAGGGGTAATGAGCAGTTCTTC
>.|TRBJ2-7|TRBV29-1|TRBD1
CSVTDRGYEQYF
TGCAGCGTGACGGACAGGGGCTACGAGCAGTACTTC
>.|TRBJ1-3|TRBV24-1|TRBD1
CATSDSDREINTIYF
TGTGCCACCAGTGACTCGGACAGGGAGATAAACACCATATATTTT